This is a list of T cell receptor beta chains from one sample in a study of T cells in Graves' hyperthyroidism and ophthalmopathy. TCRdb analysed the multiplex PCR reads with MiXCR anew, one entry per CDR3 protein. The table has about 530,000 distinct CDR3 sequences, about 15% seen once. Source material: blood. The receptors here all came from a woman between 18 and 29 years old with Graves' ophthalmopathy. The CDR3 runs from the conserved cysteine through the conserved F or W. Each record gives: D gene, V gene, clone size, J gene, CDR3 DNA, CDR3 protein. The D gene is left open where the match is weak. Size values are once, few and many counts, or a class for expanded clones, and some rows have none.

>.|TRBV2|few|TRBJ2-2
TGTGCCAGCGAGTATCCAAACACCGGGGAGCTGTTTTTT
CASEYPNTGELFF
>.|TRBV30|.|TRBJ1-1
TGTGCCTGGAGTACGGGACTCCACACTGAAGCTTTCTTT
CAWSTGLHTEAFF
>.|TRBV7-2|.|TRBJ2-7
TGTGCCAGCAGCAAGACACAGGGTAGCAACGAGCAGTACTTC
CASSKTQGSNEQYF
>TRBD1|TRBV7-2|many|TRBJ1-1
TGTGCCAGCAGCTTGGCGGGGGCAGGGGGCGAATGGAACACTGAAGCTTTCTTT
CASSLAGAGGEWNTEAFF
>TRBD1|TRBV19|.|TRBJ1-2
TGTGCCAGCGGAGACAGGGGTAAAGCTAACTATGGCTACACCTTC
CASGDRGKANYGYTF
>.|TRBV12-3/TRBV12-4|.|TRBJ2-2
TGTGCCAGCAGTTTAGATGGGCCGGGCACCGGGGAGCTGTTTTTT
CASSLDGPGTGELFF
>.|TRBV6-1|many|TRBJ2-7
TGTGCCAGCAGCCGCGCGGGACAGTCCTACGAGCAGTACTTC
CASSRAGQSYEQYF
>.|TRBV28|.|TRBJ1-2
TGTGCCAGCAGTGGCGGCGGCCCAGATGGCTACACCTTC
CASSGGGPDGYTF
>.|TRBV19|.|TRBJ2-1
TGTGCCAGCACCCCCACGGAGGCCATGAATGAGCAGTTCTTC
CASTPTEAMNEQFF
>.|TRBV15|few|TRBJ1-5
TGTGCCACCAGCAGAGATAGGAGTGACAATCAGCCCCAGCATTTT
CATSRDRSDNQPQHF
>TRBD2|TRBV12-3/TRBV12-4|many|TRBJ2-1
TGTGCCAGCACCGGGACTAGCGGCACCACCTACAATGAGCAGTTCTTC
CASTGTSGTTYNEQFF
>.|TRBV30|few|TRBJ2-2
TGTGCCTGGACCACGGCAGGGTACCAAGGGACCGGGGAGCTGTTTTTT
CAWTTAGYQGTGELFF
>TRBD1|TRBV4-1|few|TRBJ1-1
TGCGCCAGCAGCCCTAGAGGGGACAGGGGAGGAACTGAAGCTTTCTTT
CASSPRGDRGGTEAFF
>.|TRBV4-1|few|TRBJ2-7
TGCGCCAGCAGCCAAGAAGGGTTGTACGAGCAGTACTTC
CASSQEGLYEQYF
>TRBD2|TRBV27|few|TRBJ2-1
TGTGCCAGCAGTTTGGGGGCTAGCGGGAGCATTGAGCAGTTCTTC
CASSLGASGSIEQFF
>TRBD2|TRBV20-1|.|TRBJ2-6
TGCAGTGCTAGTTGGCCAGGGATAGCGGGCGGGGCCAACGTCCTGACTTTC
CSASWPGIAGGANVLTF
>.|TRBV7-2|many|TRBJ2-5
TGTGCCAGCAGTCGAACGATCCAGGGGGAGACCCAGTACTTC
CASSRTIQGETQYF
>.|TRBV20-1|.|TRBJ1-1
TGCAGTGCTTACAAGACGGTGAACACTGAAGCTTTCTTT
CSAYKTVNTEAFF
>TRBD1|TRBV7-2|few|TRBJ1-4
TGTGCCAGCAGCTTAGCGGGGGACAGAGCTCGAGAAAAACTGTTTTTT
CASSLAGDRAREKLFF
>.|TRBV28|many|TRBJ2-3
TGTGCCAGCAGTGCCCCCACTAGCACAGATACGCAGTATTTT
CASSAPTSTDTQYF
>TRBD2|TRBV20-1|.|TRBJ2-7
TGCAGTGCCGGCAGTAACCCGGGACTAGCGAACAATGAGCAGTACTTC
CSAGSNPGLANNEQYF
>.|TRBV18|many|TRBJ1-6
TGTGCCAGCTCACCAAGTATCGGACATAGCAATAATTCACCCCTCCACTTT
CASSPSIGHSNNSPLHF
>TRBD2|TRBV29-1|many|TRBJ2-1
TGCAGCGTTACCGGGACTAGCGGGCGAAACTCCTACAATGAGCAGTTCTTC
CSVTGTSGRNSYNEQFF
>TRBD2|TRBV18|few|TRBJ2-5
TGTGCCAGCTCACCATTCTCGGGGGGGCTTGGAGAGACCCAGTACTTC
CASSPFSGGLGETQYF
>.|TRBV9|few|TRBJ2-2
TGTGCCAGCAGCGTAGCGGCTCGGGCCAACACCGGGGAGCTGTTTTTT
CASSVAARANTGELFF
>TRBD1|TRBV7-3|.|TRBJ1-1
TGTGCCAGCAGCCCTACTGGACAGGCAGCCTCCACTGAAGCTTTCTTT
CASSPTGQAASTEAFF
>TRBD1|TRBV5-8|few|TRBJ1-4
TGTGCCAGCCTGAGGGGACAGTCAAATGAAAAACTGTTTTTT
CASLRGQSNEKLFF